This T cell receptor beta chain comes out of a study of ipilimumab plus nivolumab after autologous stem cell transplantation. Measured with immunoSEQ multiplex PCR; TCRdb has only the in-frame clones, and not every one. The table lists 4,500 to 6,000 clones, about 62% of them singletons. Ipilimumab, 1 mg/kg, started 14 to 28 days after autologous transplant. Patients got 3 mg/kg IV nivolumab weeks 1, 4, 7, 10, then biweekly through week 26. This sequence was found in a male donor with multiple myeloma. Sequences were derived from PBMCs, sampled in a trial of ipilimumab plus nivolumab as post-transplant consolidation.

DNA of the CDR3: TGTGCCAGCAGCTTGGGAGCGGGGACTGGGGCCAACGTCCTGACTTTC. It specifies CASSLGAGTGANVLTF. This chain uses TRBV5-4 with TRBJ2-6, with 7 bases aligning to TRBD2. The CDR3 contains 16 residues. CDR1 is SGHNT and CDR2 is YYREEE in the germline V gene (reference sequence). Trimming at V came to 0 bases and at J to 2 bases, leaving 2 bases not matched to a gene. Filled out from reference TRBV5-4 and TRBJ2-6, the complete variable domain reads ETGVTQSPTHLIKTRGQQVTLRCSSQSGHNTVSWYQQALGQGPQFIFQYYREEENGRGNFPPRFSGLQFPNYSSELNVNALELDDSALYLCASSLGAGTGANVLTFGAGSRLTVL.